A single TCR beta chain is shown here with its context. This receptor's antigen is unknown. Within one base of it there is no much larger clone, and no base qualities were kept. Other DNA variants within this sample encode the same CDR3. These data are taken from a study of shared clonotypes between healthy human individuals (dated by TCRdb to about 2020). Context from the whole study: Two women and a few men aged 18 to 49 years were included in the cohort. Per donor, three plates each were used for CD4 naive and CD4 memory, two for CD8 naive, and one for CD8 memory. To estimate repertoire size and how much clonotypes are shared between individuals, the study performed deep sequencing of blood TCR repertoires from a few healthy adults. Libraries were prepared and TCR repertoires were sequenced by different laboratories using diverse techniques, in order to increase sequencing depth and limit assay-specific biases. Leukapheresis yielded between about 0.8 and 9.5 billion PBMCs per donor. Results and caveats for the whole study, not just this receptor: Compared with non-shared clonotypes, the clonotypes found in all four sorted-subset donors had higher generation probabilities. Sampling was limited to blood, and TCR repertoires in tissue likely differ from TCR repertoires in blood. Even with the large sequencing depth, rarefaction of the sorted-subset datasets indicated that sequencing was incomplete. Naive subsets generally had larger estimated clonotype richness than memory subsets did. Based on pairwise subsampling, the degree of clonotype sharing among donors was expected to be affected by sequencing depth. Sharing across a handful of donors was observed for around 5% of naive CD4, 3% to 3.5% of naive CD8, over 2% of memory CD4, and around 0.44% of memory CD8 clonotypes. Because the study included only a small number of donors, the genetic and exposure-history diversity represented was limited.

Using the deep immunoSEQ assay, multiplex PCR amplified TCR CDR3 regions from genomic DNA. For each cell subset, the extracted genomic DNA was distributed evenly across all wells of several immunoSEQ 96-well plates, and each plate served as one replicate. For sorted subsets, around 0.2 ug genomic DNA, equal to 25,000 to 35,000 T cell genomes, was loaded into each replicate PCR. The purified libraries were quantified using a Qubit 3.0 fluorometer, sized with a Bioanalyzer 2100, and then quantified again using the KAPA Library Quantification kit. Every immunoSEQ 96-well plate was sequenced on a dedicated single-read 150-cycle Illumina NextSeq 550 flow cell. Per the authors' processing: The immunoSEQ output contained only junctional sequences without quality scores, so filtering could not match that applied to full-length reads. To assign V/J genes and CDR3, sequences were annotated using PyIR, a Python wrapper for IgBLAST v1.9, with IMGT germline references. Any read was removed if the V/J assignment was weak (E-value above 1e-6), the CDR3 was missing, or the read contained stop codons, out-of-frame junctions, or ambiguous translated residues. V3J clonotypes were defined as sequences sharing an identical inferred V gene, J gene, and CDR3 amino acid sequence. Percentage overlap between repertoires was computed as shared unique clonotypes divided by the size of the smaller repertoire. RTK rarefaction, the Chao1 estimator, and Recon v2.1 estimates of unobserved clonotypes were used to assess repertoire richness. OLGA was used to compute generation probabilities for all TCRbeta clonotypes that the gDNA method yielded from a handful of donors. TCRdb provides this immuneACCESS table in a form limited to in-frame rearrangements. Some clones are lacking; in checked studies, under half of them reflect an unresolved V gene, and why the rest are absent is not known. That table furnishes V, J and clone size, whereas the DNA furnished D and trimming. The sample table contains 2 million to 2.5 million clones; only one count was recorded for over 85% of them. The ten largest account for about 1.1% of the sample.

CDR1 and CDR2 were assigned from the germline V gene as SGHRS and YFSETQ. There are 15 amino acids in the CDR3, from cysteine to phenylalanine inclusive. Only the CDR3 portion is preserved as DNA: 45 bases, with reading frame beginning at the first base. The V and J ends are trimmed by 0 bases and 0 bases, leaving 8 bases between them. CD8 naive samples consisted of CD45RO-negative cells that were positively selected for CCR7, yielding a CD45RA+CCR7+ population without TemRA cells. The donors were healthy, HIV-negative adults with no recently reported acute infections or vaccinations. Only Caucasian adults living in Nashville, Tennessee, USA were represented among the donors. Blood was collected by leukapheresis, and PBMCs were isolated by Ficoll-Histopaque density gradient centrifugation and then cryopreserved in liquid nitrogen vapor phase. Analytical flow cytometry was used to check the purity and quantity of each magnetically sorted T cell population. Genomic DNA was isolated from each sorted fraction and quantified by UV absorbance on a Nanodrop 2000c.

The rearranged chain carries TRBV5-1 and TRBJ2-3; the D gene lacks a confident call. Sequenced: naive CD8+ T cells sorted from blood. According to the study, the label for this sample's cell subset or site signals: CD45RA+CCR7+. The sequence came from a man aged 18 to 29 in good health. Here is the DNA: TGCGCCAGCAGCTTGGGGACGGCGAGCACAGATACGCAGTATTTT. Translation gives CASSLGTASTDTQYF.